This entry lists 3 T cell receptor beta chains sequenced from one sample in a study of T cell repertoires in ileal Crohn's disease. TCRdb's copy holds only in-frame clones and misses some; the assay was immunoSEQ multiplex PCR. Of some 7,300 clones listed, over 90% are singletons. Sequences were obtained from ileal tissue. The receptor source for this set is an adult with Crohn's disease.

The chain couples TRBV29-1 to TRBJ2-3, with a possible D match to TRBD2 (5 bases). The V gene's germline CDR1 is SQVTM and CDR2 ANQGSEA. The germline V and J ends were trimmed by 3 bases and 0 bases, with 10 bases remaining between them. The CDR3 has 14 amino acids. The CDR3 nucleotides are TGCAGCGTTGACCTGGCGGGTAGCACAGATACGCAGTATTTT. Amino acids: CSVDLAGSTDTQYF.

The chain carries TRBV7-9 and TRBJ2-5; TRBD2 agrees at 9 bases. CDR1 and CDR2 from the germline V gene are SEHNR and FQNEAQ (reference sequence). The junction had 8 bases not matched to a gene; V was cut back by 4 bases and J by 5 bases. CDR3 length: 15 amino acids. Here the CDR3 reads CASSSPSGITETQYF. The DNA of the CDR3 is TGTGCCAGCAGCTCCCCTAGCGGGATAACGGAGACCCAGTACTTC.

V is TRBV25-1 and J is TRBJ1-5; no definite D call. CDR1 is MGHDK, CDR2 SYGVNS, per germline. V was pared by 2 bases and J by 2 bases, with 13 bases between. The CDR3 covers 16 residues. As DNA, the CDR3 is TGTGCCAGCAGTGAAGCGGTAAGGAATGGCAATCAGCCCCAGCATTTT. Translating it yields CASSEAVRNGNQPQHF.